Listed below are T cell receptor beta chains from one sample, sequenced in a study of blood T cell repertoires in COVID-19. Only in-frame clones appear in the TCRdb table, and some are missing; sequencing was by immunoSEQ multiplex PCR. The repertoire holds more than 95,000 clones, with roughly 74% as singletons. Material: peripheral blood. The receptors stem from a man aged 80 or over with COVID-19, enrolled during active disease. The CDR3 runs from the conserved cysteine through the conserved F or W.

V gene	CDR3 protein
TRBV3-1/TRBV3-2	CASKPGSSSYNEQFF
TRBV7-9	CASRPTSGLGESYNEQFF
TRBV10-3	CATASREIHTDTQYF
TRBV29-1	CSVLDTDQPQHF
TRBV9	CASNPGANYGYTF
TRBV9	CASSVVGQREETQYF
TRBV10-3	CATRDSLNTEAFF
TRBV9	CASSVGQALSTDTQYF
TRBV18	CASSADLGTGELFF
TRBV27	CASSFSGEGNQPQHF
TRBV4-1	CASSLVGTGFGTDTQYF
TRBV7-9	CASRYSKDTQYF
TRBV3-1/TRBV3-2	CASDLAGGAAGQETQYF
TRBV3-1/TRBV3-2	CASSQDKWATDTQYF
TRBV28	CASSPRQGAGEQYF
TRBV15	CATSRSQERYGYTF
TRBV9	CASSVVCRYEQYF
TRBV4-2	CASSPSLGQGFYEQYF
TRBV7-6	CASSLRSGLAGDEQYF
TRBV10-3	CAVGTSGVQETQYF
TRBV25-1	CASSDWGEGQPQHF
TRBV9	CASSFGTGTQQGEQFF
TRBV28	CASSFILAGDDEQFF
TRBV4-3	CASSHGTGRISPLHF
TRBV25-1	CASGPPGNTEAFF
TRBV30	CAWSKRGGLRGPQHF